The rows below give T cell receptor beta chains drawn from one sample of a study of cytomegalovirus exposure and HLA in healthy donors. Using immunoSEQ multiplex PCR, the repertoire was profiled, and TCRdb retains in-frame clones only, with some absent. The sample has 150,000 to 200,000 clones, about four fifths seen once. Source material: PBMCs. The receptors stem from a woman under 30 in good health and CMV-seronegative. The CDR3 runs from the conserved cysteine through the conserved F or W. A D gene is named only where the DNA matches it firmly. Size is omitted from some rows. Given values are once, few, many or a class for expanded clones.

clone_size,d_call,v_call,j_call,cdr3_aa,cdr3_nt
once,.,TRBV7-9,TRBJ2-1,CSSSLLSSEQFF,TGTTCCAGCAGCTTACTCAGTTCTGAGCAGTTCTTC
.,.,TRBV19,TRBJ1-2,CASNTGQIGYTF,TGTGCCAGTAACACGGGTCAGATCGGCTACACCTTC
.,.,TRBV5-1,TRBJ1-2,CASSLEGQAPIGGYTF,TGCGCCAGCAGCTTGGAGGGGCAGGCTCCTATAGGTGGCTACACCTTC
.,.,TRBV21-1,TRBJ1-5,CASRPRTGNQPQHF,TGTGCCAGCAGACCGAGGACAGGCAATCAGCCCCAGCATTTT
few,TRBD2,TRBV5-1,TRBJ2-2,CASSPGTSGRASGELFF,TGCGCCAGCAGTCCCGGGACTAGCGGGAGGGCCAGCGGGGAGCTGTTTTTT
.,.,TRBV28,TRBJ1-1,CASSLVGSLEDRDTEAFF,TGTGCCAGCAGTTTAGTAGGGAGCCTCGAGGACCGGGACACTGAAGCTTTCTTT
few,.,TRBV25-1,TRBJ1-5,CASSRDNQPQHF,TGTGCCAGCAGCAGGGACAATCAGCCCCAGCATTTT
once,TRBD2,TRBV5-4,TRBJ2-1,CASSLGTSPPYNEQFF,TGTGCCAGCAGCTTGGGGACTAGCCCACCCTACAATGAGCAGTTCTTC
few,.,TRBV4-3,TRBJ2-7,CASSQDLPGGGYEQYF,TGCGCCAGCAGCCAAGATCTGCCAGGTGGTGGCTACGAGCAGTACTTC
.,.,TRBV7-8,TRBJ2-1,CASSPEQTRFNEQFF,TGTGCCAGCAGCCCCGAACAGACACGGTTCAATGAGCAGTTCTTC
few,.,TRBV2,TRBJ1-1,CASSEAGRATEAFF,TGTGCCAGCAGTGAAGCTGGCAGGGCAACTGAAGCTTTCTTT
.,.,TRBV7-9,TRBJ1-2,CASSSTENHYGYTF,TGTGCCAGCAGCTCCACAGAAAACCACTATGGCTACACCTTC
few,TRBD1,TRBV30,TRBJ1-2,CAWSGTGVHGYTF,TGTGCCTGGAGTGGAACAGGGGTCCATGGCTACACCTTC
once,TRBD1,TRBV7-9,TRBJ1-1,CASSLAGGNTEAFF,TGTGCCAGCAGCTTAGCAGGGGGCAATACTGAAGCTTTCTTT
.,.,TRBV11-2,TRBJ1-1,CASRSVGGARTEAFF,TGTGCCAGCAGATCAGTAGGAGGGGCGCGCACTGAAGCTTTCTTT
.,TRBD2,TRBV11-2,TRBJ2-1,CASSFRTSGRDEQFF,TGTGCCAGCAGCTTTCGGACTAGCGGGAGGGATGAGCAGTTCTTC
.,TRBD1,TRBV7-9,TRBJ2-7,CASRPGQTSYEQYF,TGTGCCAGCCGGCCGGGACAGACCTCCTACGAGCAGTACTTC
.,TRBD2,TRBV5-4,TRBJ2-5,CASSPTSEETQYF,TGTGCCAGCAGCCCTACTAGCGAAGAGACCCAGTACTTC
.,TRBD1,TRBV5-4,TRBJ1-1,CASSSTADRAWSTETFF,TGTGCCAGCAGCTCAACAGCGGACAGGGCATGGAGCACTGAAACTTTCTTT
.,.,TRBV4-3,TRBJ2-1,CASSQDSGYAYNEQFF,TGCGCCAGCAGCCAAGATTCAGGGTACGCCTACAATGAGCAGTTCTTC
few,.,TRBV27,TRBJ1-2,CASSFRDNYGYTF,TGTGCCAGCAGTTTTAGAGATAACTATGGCTACACCTTC
once,TRBD1,TRBV29-1,TRBJ2-3,CSVRRTGGHRTDTQYF,TGCAGCGTGAGGAGGACAGGCGGACATCGCACAGATACGCAGTATTTT
few,TRBD1,TRBV27,TRBJ1-6,CASRRTGQPNSPLHF,TGTGCCAGCAGACGGACGGGACAGCCTAATTCACCCCTCCACTTT
.,.,TRBV28,TRBJ1-2,CASSFAGGDGYTF,TGTGCCAGCAGTTTTGCGGGCGGTGATGGCTACACCTTC
.,TRBD1,TRBV4-1,TRBJ2-2,CASSQEAGQGHTGELFF,TGCGCCAGCAGCCAAGAAGCGGGACAGGGACACACCGGGGAGCTGTTTTTT
.,TRBD1,TRBV4-1,TRBJ2-7,CASSHLGTGERSYEQYF,TGCGCCAGCAGCCACCTCGGGACAGGGGAGAGATCCTACGAGCAGTACTTC
once,TRBD1,TRBV10-1,TRBJ2-3,CASSDPTGVISSTDTQYF,TGCGCCAGCAGTGATCCTACAGGGGTGATATCTAGCACAGATACGCAGTATTTT
.,.,TRBV5-6,TRBJ1-2,CASSPGGGIYGYTF,TGTGCCAGCAGCCCGGGGGGAGGAATATATGGCTACACCTTC
.,.,TRBV18,TRBJ2-7,CASSPAQGPYEQYF,TGTGCCAGCTCACCAGCACAGGGACCCTACGAGCAGTACTTC
.,.,TRBV4-3,TRBJ1-5,CASSQDWSTGNQPQHF,TGCGCCAGCAGCCAAGATTGGAGTACCGGCAATCAGCCCCAGCATTTT
.,TRBD2,TRBV19,TRBJ2-6,CASRPGLATTGANVLTF,TGTGCCAGTAGGCCGGGACTAGCGACGACTGGGGCCAACGTCCTGACTTTC
.,TRBD1,TRBV5-1,TRBJ1-1,CASSSKLQGARVTEAFF,TGCGCCAGCAGCTCTAAATTACAGGGGGCTAGGGTCACTGAAGCTTTCTTT
.,TRBD2,TRBV6-6,TRBJ2-5,CASTGGAETQYF,TGTGCCAGTACCGGGGGGGCTGAGACCCAGTACTTC